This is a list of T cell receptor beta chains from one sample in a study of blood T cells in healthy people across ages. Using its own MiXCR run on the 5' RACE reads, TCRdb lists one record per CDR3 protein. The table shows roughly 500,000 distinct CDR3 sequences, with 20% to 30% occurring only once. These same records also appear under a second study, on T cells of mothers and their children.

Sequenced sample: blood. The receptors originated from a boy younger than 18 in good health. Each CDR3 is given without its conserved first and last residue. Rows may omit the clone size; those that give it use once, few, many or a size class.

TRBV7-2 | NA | ASSLPAQETQY
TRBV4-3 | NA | ASSQDYYNEQF
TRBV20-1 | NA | SAMTSRDFVGEQY
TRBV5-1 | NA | ASSLVLDTGELF
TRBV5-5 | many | ASSRQGRDGYT
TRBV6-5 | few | ASWRGGEAYNEQF
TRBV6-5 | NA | ASSYSSGGAAETQY
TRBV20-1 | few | SAVAGNTIY
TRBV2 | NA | ASSAQGAPTGELF
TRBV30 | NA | AWSRTGVFGEQF
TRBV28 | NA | ATNEEGVRVWDTQY
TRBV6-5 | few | ASSYSRGRAYNEQF
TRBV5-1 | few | ASSLFPEVGVGYGYT
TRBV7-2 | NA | ASSLAGISSGVGETQY
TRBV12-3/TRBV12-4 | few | ASSPVGVETQY
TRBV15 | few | ATSRTAGELF
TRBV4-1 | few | ASSQEQGIAYEQY
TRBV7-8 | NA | ASSHHKARSTDTQY
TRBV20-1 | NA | SARSQQGQGETQY